Following are 18 T cell receptor beta chains from one sample sequenced in a study of blood T cells in healthy people across ages. Alongside a J-beta primer mix, a sample-barcoded 5' primer served in a second PCR lasting roughly 7 to 11 cycles. Each CDR3 protein gets one entry after TCRdb re-called the 5' RACE reads with MiXCR. The sample includes about 730,000 distinct CDR3 sequences, roughly 43% of them seen just once. What was sequenced was blood. Every receptor here comes from a woman aged 55-70 years in good health.

This clonotype was recorded a few times. J is TRBJ2-3 and V is TRBV28, with TRBD2 identical over 7 bases. V dropped 10 bases and J dropped 0; count of bases not matched to a gene: 10. This CDR3 is built from 15 residues. Germline-derived CDR1 and CDR2 are MDHEN and SYDVKM. CDR3 sequence (DNA): TGTGCCACGATCGGGACGGGAGGAAGCACAGATACGCAGTATTTT. Its translation: CATIGTGGSTDTQYF.

This clonotype was seen only a few times. The chain recombines TRBV20-1 with TRBJ1-2; unclear D gene. The germline V gene encodes CDR1 DFQATT and CDR2 SNEGSKA (reference sequence). With 1 base removed from V and 6 bases from J, the gap between germline ends came to 12 bases. There are 13 residues in the CDR3. The CDR3 protein is CSARVYLEDGYTF. The CDR3 DNA follows: TGCAGTGCTAGAGTTTATCTTGAGGATGGCTACACCTTC.

This chain links TRBV7-2 with TRBJ1-2; D might be TRBD1 (6 bases). V was pared by 3 bases and J by 3 bases, with 14 bases between. Germline V gene sequence: CDR1 SGHTA, CDR2 FQGNSA. The CDR3 is 15 amino acids. This CDR3 reads CASSFSGTIHYGYTF. For the CDR3, the DNA is TGTGCCAGCAGCTTTTCCGGGACAATACACTATGGCTACACCTTC.

This clonotype occurred a few times. This chain uses TRBV5-1 with TRBJ1-4; D ambiguous. The germline V and J ends were trimmed by 1 base and 3 bases, with 10 bases remaining between them. This CDR3 spans 15 amino acids. The germline CDR1 and CDR2 sequences are SGHRS and YFSETQ. CDR3 region: CASSLIGNPNEKLFF. Written as DNA, the CDR3 is TGCGCCAGCAGCTTGATCGGGAATCCTAATGAAAAACTGTTTTTT. The whole variable domain, filled in from reference TRBV5-1 and TRBJ1-4, reads KAGVTQTPRYLIKTRGQQVTLSCSPISGHRSVSWYQQTPGQGLQFLFEYFSETQRNKGNFPGRFSGRQFSNSRSEMNVSTLELGDSALYLCASSLIGNPNEKLFFGSGTQLSVL.

This CDR3 is CSVELGQGVYEQFF. For the CDR3, the DNA is TGCAGCGTTGAATTAGGACAGGGGGTCTATGAGCAGTTCTTC. V and J are TRBV29-1 and TRBJ2-1; 10 bases are shared with TRBD1. Germline assignment: CDR1 SQVTM and CDR2 ANQGSEA. This CDR3 spans 14 amino acids. The V segment lost 2 bases and the J segment 8 bases; nucleotides outside the gene matches: 6.

The chain has TRBV28 and TRBJ2-3; TRBD1 aligns across 9 bases. V shed 3 bases and J 0 bases; nucleotides not matched to a gene: 4. Per the germline V gene, CDR1 is MDHEN and CDR2 is SYDVKM. This CDR3 has 16 residues. The CDR3 nucleotides read TGTGCCAGCAGTTTGTGGGGACAGGGAAGCACAGATACGCAGTATTTT. As protein: CASSLWGQGSTDTQYF.

The rearrangement uses TRBV29-1 and TRBJ1-1, with 8 bases matching TRBD1. The V gene end was trimmed by 7 bases and the J gene end by 8 bases; junction bases not matched to a gene: 12. The CDR3 has 13 amino acids. CDR1 and CDR2 from the germline V gene are SQVTM and ANQGSEA. The chain's CDR3 is CSAGPGQGGEAFF. The CDR3 nucleotides are TGCAGCGCCGGCCCCGGACAGGGAGGGGAAGCTTTCTTT. Together with reference TRBV29-1 and TRBJ1-1, the CDR3 gives the full variable domain: SAVISQKPSRDICQRGTSLTIQCQVDSQVTMMFWYRQQPGQSLTLIATANQGSEATYESGFVIDKFPISRPNLTFSTLTVSNMSPEDSSIYLCSAGPGQGGEAFFGQGTRLTVV.

The chain links TRBV11-2 to TRBJ2-7; 8 positions match TRBD2. V shed 2 bases and J 1 base; nucleotides not matched to a gene: 22. The CDR3 spans 21 residues. Germline-derived CDR1 and CDR2 are SGHAT and FQNNGV. CDR3 in DNA: TGTGCCAGCAGCTTACCACAGGCGGGACTAGTTCCCACGTTAATATCCTACGAGCAGTACTTC. Amino acids: CASSLPQAGLVPTLISYEQYF.

This clonotype was counted a few times. The gene calls are TRBV9 and TRBJ2-7, with D possibly TRBD2 on 5 matching bases. This CDR3 is built from 14 residues. Trimming took off 0 bases at V and 0 bases at J, with 7 bases between the two ends. Germline CDR1 SGDLS, CDR2 YYNGEE. The CDR3 here is CASSVGESSYEQYF. As DNA, the CDR3 is TGTGCCAGCAGCGTAGGGGAGAGCTCCTACGAGCAGTACTTC.

Regarding this clonotype: The junction departs from germline at one end; a sequencing error may be responsible. The V gene is TRBV7-9, the J gene TRBJ2-5; D remains ambiguous. This CDR3 is built from 14 residues. Germline V gives CDR1 SEHNR, CDR2 FQNEAQ (reference sequence). The CDR3, as DNA: TGTGCCAGCGGAGCTTTGGCCAGTCAAGAGATCCAGTACTTT. Translating gives CASGALASQEIQYF.

This chain uses TRBV5-1 with TRBJ2-1, with D perhaps TRBD2 (6 bases). V lost 5 bases and J 7 bases, leaving 19 bases between the germline ends. The CDR3 is 15 amino acids. Per germline, CDR1 SGHRS and CDR2 YFSETQ. In DNA, the CDR3 is TGCGCCAGCAGGAGGAATGCGGGATCCGGTAATGAGCAGTTCTTC. It encodes CASRRNAGSGNEQFF.

The rearrangement links TRBV9 to TRBJ1-2; D unclear. CDR1 is SGDLS and CDR2 is YYNGEE in the germline V gene. V was shortened by 0 bases and J by 2 bases, with 14 bases between the two germline ends. This CDR3 is built from 16 residues. CDR3 sequence reads: CASSVDVKVGNYGYTF. The CDR3 nucleotides read TGTGCCAGCAGCGTAGATGTCAAGGTGGGAAACTATGGCTACACCTTC.

The chain links TRBV9 to TRBJ2-3; 9 nucleotides align to TRBD1. Unmatched junction bases numbered 6, after V lost 4 bases and J lost 0 bases. Germline V CDR1 and CDR2: SGDLS, YYNGEE. This CDR3 has 16 residues. CDR3 sequence: CASSPQGALSTDTQYF. CDR3 coding DNA: TGTGCCAGCAGCCCACAGGGGGCTCTTAGCACAGATACGCAGTATTTT.

This clonotype was seen many times. V usage is TRBV10-3 and J usage is TRBJ2-1, with 8 bases fitting TRBD1. V gave up 1 base and J gave up 12 bases; unmatched junction bases: 2. The CDR3 extends over 12 amino acids. CDR1 is ENHRY and CDR2 is SYGVKD in the germline V gene. The CDR3 DNA sequence: TGTGCCATCAGTGAGTTGGGGACAGGGCAGTTCTTC. This encodes CAISELGTGQFF.

This clonotype has just a few counts. V is TRBV28 and J is TRBJ2-3, with D tentatively TRBD2 (5 bases). Trimming left V 8 bases short and J 2 bases short, with 17 bases between. Germline V gives CDR1 MDHEN, CDR2 SYDVKM. This CDR3 region has 15 residues. CDR3 sequence reads: CASVPSPGDTDTQYF. The DNA for the CDR3 is TGTGCCAGCGTTCCCTCGCCCGGGGACACAGATACGCAGTATTTT.

The rearrangement uses TRBV13 and TRBJ2-5; 9 bases map to TRBD2. Germline CDR1 and CDR2: PRHDT and FYEKMQ (reference sequence). The CDR3 is made up of 15 amino acids. V lost 5 bases to trimming and J lost 11 bases; unmatched junction nucleotides: 15. This CDR3 reads CASSGPGLAKIEQYF. The CDR3 region has the DNA TGTGCCAGCAGCGGACCGGGACTAGCAAAGATTGAGCAGTACTTC.

There are a few counts of this clonotype. The chain combines TRBV12-5 with TRBJ2-3; 15 bases line up with TRBD2. CDR3 size: 18 residues. CDR1 is LGHNT, CDR2 FRNRAP, per germline. V was clipped by 7 bases and J by 4 bases; unmatched bases: 12. CDR3 bases: TGTGCTAGTGCCCCAAGCGGACTAGCGGGAGGGCCCCCAGATACGCAGTATTTT. Translated, it gives CASAPSGLAGGPPDTQYF.

This clonotype was picked up a small number of times. V gene TRBV18 combines with J gene TRBJ2-5; maybe TRBD2 (6 bases). The germline V gene encodes CDR1 KGHSH and CDR2 LQKENI. CDR3 size: 15 residues. Trimming pared 6 bases from V and 5 bases from J, leaving 19 bases between. CDR3 nucleotide sequence: TGTGCCAGCTCCCAAGGACGGAACGGAGGGGAGACCCAGTACTTC. This gives the protein CASSQGRNGGETQYF.